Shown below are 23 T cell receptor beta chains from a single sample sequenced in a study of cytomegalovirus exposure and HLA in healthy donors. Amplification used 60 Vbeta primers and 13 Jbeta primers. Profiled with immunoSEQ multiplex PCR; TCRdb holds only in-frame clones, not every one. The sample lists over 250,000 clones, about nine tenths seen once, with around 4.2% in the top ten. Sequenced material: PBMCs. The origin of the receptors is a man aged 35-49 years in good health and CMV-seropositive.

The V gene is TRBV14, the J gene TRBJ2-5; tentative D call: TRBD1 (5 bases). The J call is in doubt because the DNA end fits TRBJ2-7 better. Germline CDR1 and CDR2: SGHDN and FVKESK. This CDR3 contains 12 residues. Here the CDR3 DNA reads TGTGCCAGCAGCCAAGCAGGGTACGAGCAGTACTTC. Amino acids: CASSQAGYEQYF.

The CDR3 loop is CASSLTGTGGTDTQYF. CDR3 DNA sequence: TGTGCCAGCAGCTTAACCGGGACAGGGGGCACAGATACGCAGTATTTT. The rearrangement uses TRBV7-9 and TRBJ2-3; 10 nucleotides agree with TRBD1. The CDR3 is 16 residues long. The junction had 3 bases not matched to a gene; V was cut back by 2 bases and J by 1 base. Germline-derived CDR1 and CDR2 are SEHNR and FQNEAQ (reference sequence). Combining the CDR3 with reference TRBV7-9 and TRBJ2-3 gives the whole variable domain DTGVSQNPRHKITKRGQNVTFRCDPISEHNRLYWYRQTLGQGPEFLTYFQNEAQLEKSRLLSDRFSAERPKGSFSTLEIQRTEQGDSAMYLCASSLTGTGGTDTQYFGPGTRLTVL.

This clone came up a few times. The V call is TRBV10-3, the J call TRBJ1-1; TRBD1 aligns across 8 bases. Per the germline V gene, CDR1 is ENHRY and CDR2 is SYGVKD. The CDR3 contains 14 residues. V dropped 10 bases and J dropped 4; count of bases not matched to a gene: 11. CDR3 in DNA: TGTGCCACTTCAGAGACAGGGGTGGGCACTGAAGCTTTCTTT. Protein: CATSETGVGTEAFF.

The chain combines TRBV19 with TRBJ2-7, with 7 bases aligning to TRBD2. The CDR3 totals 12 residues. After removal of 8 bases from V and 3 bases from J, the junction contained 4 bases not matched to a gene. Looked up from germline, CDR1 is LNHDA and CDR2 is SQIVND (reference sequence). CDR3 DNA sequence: TGTGCCAGTGGCTGGGGGGGCTACGAGCAGTACTTC. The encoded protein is CASGWGGYEQYF.

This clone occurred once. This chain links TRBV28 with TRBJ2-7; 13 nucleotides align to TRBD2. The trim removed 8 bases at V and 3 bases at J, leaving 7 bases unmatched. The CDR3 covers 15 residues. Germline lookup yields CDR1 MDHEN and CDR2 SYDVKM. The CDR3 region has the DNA TGTGCCAGCGGAACTAGCGGGAGGGCATTCTACGAGCAGTACTTC. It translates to CASGTSGRAFYEQYF.

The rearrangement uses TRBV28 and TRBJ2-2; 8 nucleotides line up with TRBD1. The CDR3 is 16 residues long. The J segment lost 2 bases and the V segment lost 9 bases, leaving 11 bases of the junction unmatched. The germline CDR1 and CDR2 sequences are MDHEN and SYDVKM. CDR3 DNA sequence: TGTGCCAGTTCCAACCTACAGGGGGTCAACACCGGGGAGCTGTTTTTT. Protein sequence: CASSNLQGVNTGELFF.

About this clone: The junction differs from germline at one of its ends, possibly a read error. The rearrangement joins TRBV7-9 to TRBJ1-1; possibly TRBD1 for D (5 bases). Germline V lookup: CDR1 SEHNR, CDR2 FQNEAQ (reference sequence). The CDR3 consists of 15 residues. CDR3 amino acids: CSSSFGGALGTEAFF. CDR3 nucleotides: TGTTCCAGCAGCTTTGGTGGGGCTTTGGGGACTGAAGCTTTCTTT.

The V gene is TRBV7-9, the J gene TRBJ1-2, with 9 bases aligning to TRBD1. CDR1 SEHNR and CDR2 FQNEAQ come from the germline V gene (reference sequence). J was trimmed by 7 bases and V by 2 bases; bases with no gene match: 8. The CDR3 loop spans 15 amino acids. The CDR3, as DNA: TGTGCCAGCAGCTTAAGGACAGGGGCGGGATCTGGCTACACCTTC. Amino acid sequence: CASSLRTGAGSGYTF.

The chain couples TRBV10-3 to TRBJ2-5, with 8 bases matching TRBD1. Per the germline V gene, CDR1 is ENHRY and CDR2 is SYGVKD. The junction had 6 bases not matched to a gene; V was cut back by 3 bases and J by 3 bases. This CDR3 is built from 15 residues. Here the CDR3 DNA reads TGTGCCATCAGTGAAAATACAGGGGGGAAAGAGACCCAGTACTTC. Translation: CAISENTGGKETQYF.

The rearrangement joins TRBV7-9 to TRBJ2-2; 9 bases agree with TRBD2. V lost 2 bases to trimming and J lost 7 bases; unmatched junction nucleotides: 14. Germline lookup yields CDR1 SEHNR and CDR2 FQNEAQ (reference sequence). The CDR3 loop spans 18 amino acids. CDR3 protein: CASSLLGVAGASVGELFF. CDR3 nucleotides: TGTGCCAGCAGCTTATTAGGCGTAGCGGGGGCCAGTGTCGGGGAGCTGTTTTTT.

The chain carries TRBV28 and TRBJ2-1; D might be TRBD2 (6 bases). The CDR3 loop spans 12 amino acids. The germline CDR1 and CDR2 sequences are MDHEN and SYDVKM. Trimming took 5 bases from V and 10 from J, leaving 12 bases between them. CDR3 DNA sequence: TGTGCCAGCAGTCTAAAGCGGGCGGAGCAGTTCTTC. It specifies CASSLKRAEQFF.

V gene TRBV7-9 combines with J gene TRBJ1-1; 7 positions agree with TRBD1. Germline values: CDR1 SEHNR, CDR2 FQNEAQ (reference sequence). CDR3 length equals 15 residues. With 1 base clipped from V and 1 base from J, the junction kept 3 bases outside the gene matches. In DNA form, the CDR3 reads TGTGCCAGCAGCTTAGGGGACAGCAGGAACACTGAAGCTTTCTTT. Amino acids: CASSLGDSRNTEAFF.

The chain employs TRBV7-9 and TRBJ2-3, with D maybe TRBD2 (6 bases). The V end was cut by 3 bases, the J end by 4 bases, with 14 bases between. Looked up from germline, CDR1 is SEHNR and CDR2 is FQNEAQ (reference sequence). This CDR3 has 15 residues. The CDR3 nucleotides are TGTGCCAGCAGCTTCTATACGGGGGACCCAGATACGCAGTATTTT. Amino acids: CASSFYTGDPDTQYF.

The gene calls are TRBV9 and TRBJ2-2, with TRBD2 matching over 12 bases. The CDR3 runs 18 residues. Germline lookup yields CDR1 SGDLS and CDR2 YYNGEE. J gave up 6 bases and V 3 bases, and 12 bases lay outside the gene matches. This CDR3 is CASSEPSRLAGAPGELFF. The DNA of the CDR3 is TGTGCCAGCAGCGAGCCCTCAAGACTAGCGGGAGCCCCCGGGGAGCTGTTTTTT.

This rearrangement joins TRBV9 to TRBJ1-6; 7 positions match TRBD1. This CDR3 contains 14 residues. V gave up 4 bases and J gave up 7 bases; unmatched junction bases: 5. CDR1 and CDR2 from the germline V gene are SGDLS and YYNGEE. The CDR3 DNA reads TGTGCCAGCAGCCAGACAGGGTACAATTCACCCCTCCACTTT. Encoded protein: CASSQTGYNSPLHF.

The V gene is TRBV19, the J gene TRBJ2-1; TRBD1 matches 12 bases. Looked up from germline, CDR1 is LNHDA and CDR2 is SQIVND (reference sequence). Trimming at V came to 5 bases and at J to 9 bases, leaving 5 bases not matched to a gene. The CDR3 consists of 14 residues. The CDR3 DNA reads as TGTGCCAGTAGTCCCGGGACAGGGGGCAGTGAGCAGTTCTTC. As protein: CASSPGTGGSEQFF.

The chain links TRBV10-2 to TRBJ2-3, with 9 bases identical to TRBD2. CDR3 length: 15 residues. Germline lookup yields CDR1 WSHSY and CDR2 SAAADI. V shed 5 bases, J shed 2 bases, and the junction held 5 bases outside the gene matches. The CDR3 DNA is TGCGCCAGCAGTCAGACTAGCGGACTCACAGATACGCAGTATTTT. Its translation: CASSQTSGLTDTQYF.

The chain's CDR3 is CASSLALGRGDTQYF. The CDR3 DNA sequence: TGCGCCAGCAGCTTGGCCCTGGGGCGGGGAGATACGCAGTATTTT. V and J are TRBV5-1 and TRBJ2-3, with D tentatively TRBD2 (6 bases). Germline values: CDR1 SGHRS, CDR2 YFSETQ. V was cut by 0 bases and J by 5 bases, with 13 bases left in between. CDR3 size: 15 residues. Combining the CDR3 with reference TRBV5-1 and TRBJ2-3 gives the whole variable domain KAGVTQTPRYLIKTRGQQVTLSCSPISGHRSVSWYQQTPGQGLQFLFEYFSETQRNKGNFPGRFSGRQFSNSRSEMNVSTLELGDSALYLCASSLALGRGDTQYFGPGTRLTVL.

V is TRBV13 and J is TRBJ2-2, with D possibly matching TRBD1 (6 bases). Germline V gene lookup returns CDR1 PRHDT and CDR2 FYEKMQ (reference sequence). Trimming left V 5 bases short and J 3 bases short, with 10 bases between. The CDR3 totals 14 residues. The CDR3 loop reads CASSVYRDTGELFF. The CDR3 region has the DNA TGTGCCAGCAGCGTATACAGGGACACCGGGGAGCTGTTTTTT. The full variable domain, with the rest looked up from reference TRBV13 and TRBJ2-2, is AAGVIQSPRHLIKEKRETATLKCYPIPRHDTVYWYQQGPGQDPQFLISFYEKMQSDKGSIPDRFSAQQFSDYHSELNMSSLELGDSALYFCASSVYRDTGELFFGEGSRLTVL.

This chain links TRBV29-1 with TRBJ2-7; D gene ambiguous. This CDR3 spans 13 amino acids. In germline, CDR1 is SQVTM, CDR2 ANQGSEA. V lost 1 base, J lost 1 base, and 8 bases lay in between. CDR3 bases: TGCAGCGTTGAAGGCGACTCTTCCTACGAGCAGTACTTC. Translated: CSVEGDSSYEQYF.

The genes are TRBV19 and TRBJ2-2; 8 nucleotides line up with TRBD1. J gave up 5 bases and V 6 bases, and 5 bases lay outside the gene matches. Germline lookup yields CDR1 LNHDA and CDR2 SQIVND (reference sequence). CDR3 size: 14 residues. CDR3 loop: CASSLRTGTGELFF. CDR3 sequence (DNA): TGTGCCAGTAGCCTAAGGACAGGGACCGGGGAGCTGTTTTTT.

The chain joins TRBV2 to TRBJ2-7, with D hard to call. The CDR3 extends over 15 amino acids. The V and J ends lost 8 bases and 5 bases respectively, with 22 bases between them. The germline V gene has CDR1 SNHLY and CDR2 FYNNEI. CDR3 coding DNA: TGTGCCAGCTACTACCCATTGTTCCCGCTGGACGAGCAGTACTTC. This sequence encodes CASYYPLFPLDEQYF.

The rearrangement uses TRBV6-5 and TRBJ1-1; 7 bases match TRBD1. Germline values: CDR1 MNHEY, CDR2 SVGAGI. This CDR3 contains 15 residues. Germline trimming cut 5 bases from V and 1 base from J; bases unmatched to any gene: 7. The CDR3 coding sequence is TGTGCCAGCAGTAGACCGGGACAGTGGAACACTGAAGCTTTCTTT. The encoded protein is CASSRPGQWNTEAFF.